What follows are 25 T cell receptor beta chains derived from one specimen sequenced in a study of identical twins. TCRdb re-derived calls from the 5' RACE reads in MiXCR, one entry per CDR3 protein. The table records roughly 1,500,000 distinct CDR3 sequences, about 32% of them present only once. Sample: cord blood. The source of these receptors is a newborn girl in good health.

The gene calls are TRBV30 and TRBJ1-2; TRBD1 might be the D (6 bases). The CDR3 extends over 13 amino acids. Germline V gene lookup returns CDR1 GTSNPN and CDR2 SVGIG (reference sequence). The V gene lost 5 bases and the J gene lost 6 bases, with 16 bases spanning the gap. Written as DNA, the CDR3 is TGTGCCTGGGGGCGCACAGGGAACAATGGCTACACCTTC. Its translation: CAWGRTGNNGYTF.

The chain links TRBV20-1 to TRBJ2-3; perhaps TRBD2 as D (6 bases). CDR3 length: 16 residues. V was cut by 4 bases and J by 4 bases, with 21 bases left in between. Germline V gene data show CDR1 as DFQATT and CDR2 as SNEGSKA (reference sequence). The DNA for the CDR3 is TGCAGTGCTATCCCCAGCGGGTGGGGGTCCGCAGATACGCAGTATTTT. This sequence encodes CSAIPSGWGSADTQYF.

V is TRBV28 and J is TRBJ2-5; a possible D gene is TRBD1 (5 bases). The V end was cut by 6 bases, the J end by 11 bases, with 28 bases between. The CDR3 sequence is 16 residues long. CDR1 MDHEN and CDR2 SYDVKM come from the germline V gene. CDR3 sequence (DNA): TGTGCCAGCAGAGGGGAATCGAGTCTAGTAGGGGATGAGCAGTACTTC. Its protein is CASRGESSLVGDEQYF.

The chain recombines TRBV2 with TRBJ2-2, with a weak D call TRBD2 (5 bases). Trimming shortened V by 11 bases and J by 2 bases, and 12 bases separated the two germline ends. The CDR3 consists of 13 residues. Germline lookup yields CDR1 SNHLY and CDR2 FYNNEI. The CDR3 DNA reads TGTGCCTCGACTAACTCAAACACCGGGGAGCTGTTTTTT. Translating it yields CASTNSNTGELFF. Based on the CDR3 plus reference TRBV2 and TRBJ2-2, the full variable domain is EPEVTQTPSHQVTQMGQEVILRCVPISNHLYFYWYRQILGQKVEFLVSFYNNEISEKSEIFDDQFSVERPDGSNFTLKIRSTKLEDSAMYFCASTNSNTGELFFGEGSRLTVL.

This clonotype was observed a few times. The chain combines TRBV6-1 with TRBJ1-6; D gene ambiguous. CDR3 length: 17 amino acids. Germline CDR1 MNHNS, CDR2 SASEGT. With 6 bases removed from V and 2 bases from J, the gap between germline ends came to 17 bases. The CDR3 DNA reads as TGTGCCAGCAGCCCCCAGAGGAGGAGAGCCTATAATTCACCCCTCCACTTT. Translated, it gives CASSPQRRRAYNSPLHF.

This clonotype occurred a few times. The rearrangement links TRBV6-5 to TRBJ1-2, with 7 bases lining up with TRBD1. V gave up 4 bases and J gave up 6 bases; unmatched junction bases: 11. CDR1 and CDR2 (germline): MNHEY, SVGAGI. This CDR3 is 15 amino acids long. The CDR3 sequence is CASSFEVQGFDGYTF. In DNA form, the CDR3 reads TGTGCCAGCAGTTTTGAAGTACAGGGGTTCGATGGCTACACCTTC.

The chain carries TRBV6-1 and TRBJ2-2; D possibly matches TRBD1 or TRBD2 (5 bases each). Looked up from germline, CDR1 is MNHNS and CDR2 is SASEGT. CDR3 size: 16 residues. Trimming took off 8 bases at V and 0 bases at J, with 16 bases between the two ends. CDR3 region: CASPHGADANTGELFF. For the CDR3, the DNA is TGTGCCAGCCCCCACGGGGCTGATGCGAACACCGGGGAGCTGTTTTTT.

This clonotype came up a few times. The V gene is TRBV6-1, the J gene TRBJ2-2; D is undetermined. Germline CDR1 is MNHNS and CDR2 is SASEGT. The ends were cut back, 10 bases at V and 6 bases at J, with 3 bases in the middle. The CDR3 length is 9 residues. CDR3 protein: CAIPGELFF. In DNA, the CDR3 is TGTGCCATTCCCGGGGAGCTGTTTTTT.

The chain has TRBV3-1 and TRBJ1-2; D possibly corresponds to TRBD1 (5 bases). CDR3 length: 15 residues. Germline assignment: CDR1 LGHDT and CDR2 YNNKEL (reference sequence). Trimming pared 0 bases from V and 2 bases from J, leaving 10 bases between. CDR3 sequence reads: CASSQDDSFNYGYTF. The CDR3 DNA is TGTGCCAGCAGCCAAGACGACAGCTTCAACTATGGCTACACCTTC.

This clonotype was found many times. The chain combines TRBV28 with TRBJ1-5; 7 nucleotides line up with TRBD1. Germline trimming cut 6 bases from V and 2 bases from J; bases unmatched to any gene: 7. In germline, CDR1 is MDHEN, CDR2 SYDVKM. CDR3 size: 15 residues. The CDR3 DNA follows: TGTGCCAGCAGCCAACCCGGACAGGGCAATCAGCCCCAGCATTTT. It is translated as CASSQPGQGNQPQHF.

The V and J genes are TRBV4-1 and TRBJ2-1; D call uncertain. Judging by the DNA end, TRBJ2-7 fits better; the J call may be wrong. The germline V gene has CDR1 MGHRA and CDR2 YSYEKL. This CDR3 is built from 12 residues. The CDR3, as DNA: TGCGCCAGCAGTCGAATATACAATGAGCAGTACTTC. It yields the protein CASSRIYNEQYF.

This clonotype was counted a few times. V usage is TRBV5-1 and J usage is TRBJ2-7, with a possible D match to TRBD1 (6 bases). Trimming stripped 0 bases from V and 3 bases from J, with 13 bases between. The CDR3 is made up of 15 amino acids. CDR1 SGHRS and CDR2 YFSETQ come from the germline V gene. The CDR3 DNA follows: TGCGCCAGCAGCTTGGCGGACAGTACCATCTACGAGCAGTACTTC. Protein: CASSLADSTIYEQYF.

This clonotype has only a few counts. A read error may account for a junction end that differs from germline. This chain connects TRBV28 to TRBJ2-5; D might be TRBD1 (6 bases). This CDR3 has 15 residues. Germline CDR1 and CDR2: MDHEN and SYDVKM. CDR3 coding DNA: TGTGCCAGCAGTTGGGTACAGGGTGGGGCGAAGACTCAGTACTTC. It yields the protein CASSWVQGGAKTQYF.

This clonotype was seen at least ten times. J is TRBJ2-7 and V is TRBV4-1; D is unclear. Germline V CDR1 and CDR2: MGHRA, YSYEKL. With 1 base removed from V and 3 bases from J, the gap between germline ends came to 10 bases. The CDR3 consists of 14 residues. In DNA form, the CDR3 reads TGCGCCAGCAGCCAAGGGGCCAGCCTCTACGAGCAGTACTTC. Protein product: CASSQGASLYEQYF.

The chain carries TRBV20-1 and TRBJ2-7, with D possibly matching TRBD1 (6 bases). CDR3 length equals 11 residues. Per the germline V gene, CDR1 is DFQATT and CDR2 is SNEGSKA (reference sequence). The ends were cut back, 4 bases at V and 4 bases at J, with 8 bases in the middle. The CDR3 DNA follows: TGCAGTGCTACAGGGGAATACGAGCAGTACTTC. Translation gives CSATGEYEQYF.

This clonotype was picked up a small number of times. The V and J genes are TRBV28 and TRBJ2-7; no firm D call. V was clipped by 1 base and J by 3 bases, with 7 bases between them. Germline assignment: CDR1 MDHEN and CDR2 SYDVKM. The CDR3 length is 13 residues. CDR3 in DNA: TGTGCCAGCAGTTTATCCCAACACTACGAGCAGTACTTC. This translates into CASSLSQHYEQYF. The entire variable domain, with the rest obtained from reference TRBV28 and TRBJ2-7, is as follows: DVKVTQSSRYLVKRTGEKVFLECVQDMDHENMFWYRQDPGLGLRLIYFSYDVKMKEKGDIPEGYSVSREKKERFSLILESASTNQTSMYLCASSLSQHYEQYFGPGTRLTVT.

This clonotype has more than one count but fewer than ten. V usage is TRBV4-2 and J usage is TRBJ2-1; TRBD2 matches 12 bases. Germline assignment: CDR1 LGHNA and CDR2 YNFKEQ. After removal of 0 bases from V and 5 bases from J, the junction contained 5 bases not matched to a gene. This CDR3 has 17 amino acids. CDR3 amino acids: CASSQEPSGRDHNEQFF. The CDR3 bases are TGTGCCAGCAGCCAAGAGCCTAGCGGGAGGGACCACAATGAGCAGTTCTTC.

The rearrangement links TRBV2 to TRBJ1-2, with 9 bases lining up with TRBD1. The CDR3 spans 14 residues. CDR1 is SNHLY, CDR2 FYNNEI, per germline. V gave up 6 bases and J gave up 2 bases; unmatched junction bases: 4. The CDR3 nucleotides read TGTGCCAGCAGCACTGGGACAGGGAACTATGGCTACACCTTC. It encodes CASSTGTGNYGYTF.

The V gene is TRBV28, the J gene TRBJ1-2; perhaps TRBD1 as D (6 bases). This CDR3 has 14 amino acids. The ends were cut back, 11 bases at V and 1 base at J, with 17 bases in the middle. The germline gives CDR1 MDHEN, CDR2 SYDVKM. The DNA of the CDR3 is TGTGCCGCCACTCCCGGGACACATAACTATGGCTACACCTTC. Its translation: CAATPGTHNYGYTF.

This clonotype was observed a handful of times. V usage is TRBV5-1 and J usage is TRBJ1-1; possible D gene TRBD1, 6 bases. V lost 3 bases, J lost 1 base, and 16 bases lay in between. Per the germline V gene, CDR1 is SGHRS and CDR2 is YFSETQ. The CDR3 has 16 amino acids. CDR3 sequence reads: CASSSLQGRENTEAFF. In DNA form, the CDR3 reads TGCGCCAGCAGCTCGTTACAGGGTAGGGAGAACACTGAAGCTTTCTTT.

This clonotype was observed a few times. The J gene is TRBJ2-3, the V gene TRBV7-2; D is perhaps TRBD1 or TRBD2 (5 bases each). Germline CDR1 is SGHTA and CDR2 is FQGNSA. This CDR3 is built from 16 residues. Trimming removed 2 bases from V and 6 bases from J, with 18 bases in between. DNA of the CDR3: TGTGCCAGCAGCTTATTACGTCCCGGGGCCGGGGATACGCAGTATTTT. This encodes CASSLLRPGAGDTQYF. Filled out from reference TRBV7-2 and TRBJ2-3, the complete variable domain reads GAGVSQSPSNKVTEKGKDVELRCDPISGHTALYWYRQSLGQGLEFLIYFQGNSAPDKSGLPSDRFSAERTGGSVSTLTIQRTQQEDSAVYLCASSLLRPGAGDTQYFGPGTRLTVL.

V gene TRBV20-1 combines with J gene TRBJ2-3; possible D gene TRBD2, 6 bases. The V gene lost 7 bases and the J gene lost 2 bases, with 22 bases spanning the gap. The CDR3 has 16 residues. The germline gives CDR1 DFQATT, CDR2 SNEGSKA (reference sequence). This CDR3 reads CSGRARGSHLTDTQYF. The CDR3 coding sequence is TGCAGTGGCAGAGCTCGGGGGAGTCATCTCACAGATACGCAGTATTTT.

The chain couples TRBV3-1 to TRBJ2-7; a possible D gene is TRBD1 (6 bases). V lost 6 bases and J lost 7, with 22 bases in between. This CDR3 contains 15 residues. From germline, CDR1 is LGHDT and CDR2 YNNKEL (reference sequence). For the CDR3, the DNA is TGTGCCAGCAGGCCCGGGACACCGACCTACAATGAGCAGTACTTC. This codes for CASRPGTPTYNEQYF.

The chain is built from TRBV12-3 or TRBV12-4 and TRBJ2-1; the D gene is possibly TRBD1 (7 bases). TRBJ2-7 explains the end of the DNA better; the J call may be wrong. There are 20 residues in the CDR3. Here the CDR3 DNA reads TGTGCCAGCAGTTTAACGTTTCCGACCAGCAGGGGGGCATGGTACAATGAGCAGTACTTC. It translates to CASSLTFPTSRGAWYNEQYF.

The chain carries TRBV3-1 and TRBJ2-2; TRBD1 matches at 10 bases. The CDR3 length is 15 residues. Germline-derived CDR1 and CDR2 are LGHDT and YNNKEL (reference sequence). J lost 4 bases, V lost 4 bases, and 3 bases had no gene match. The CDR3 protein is CASSPDRGTTGELFF. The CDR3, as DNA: TGTGCCAGCAGCCCGGACAGGGGGACCACCGGGGAGCTGTTTTTT.